The 16 T cell receptor beta chains listed next were all sequenced from one sample in a study of T cells in Graves' hyperthyroidism and ophthalmopathy. The investigators amplified TCR beta CDR3 regions from RNA transcripts. The primer set for the first-round RT-PCR of the TCR CDR3 was HTBI. TCRdb passed the multiplex PCR reads through MiXCR, listing each CDR3 protein once. The repertoire consists of over 250,000 distinct CDR3 sequences, with roughly 15% occurring once and the leading ten covering roughly 35%. What was sequenced was blood. The receptor set was obtained from a woman between 40 and 55 years old with Graves' ophthalmopathy.

The chain uses TRBV4-2 and TRBJ2-2, with TRBD2 matching over 11 bases. CDR3 length: 17 residues. The ends lost 8 bases at V and 0 bases at J; junction bases unmatched: 8. Germline CDR1 reads LGHNA; CDR2 reads YNFKEQ. The CDR3 sequence: CASSPRLAGSNTGELFF. CDR3 bases: TGTGCCAGCTCCCCAAGACTAGCGGGGTCGAACACCGGGGAGCTGTTTTTT.

This clonotype has at least ten counts. V and J are TRBV29-1 and TRBJ2-2; TRBD2 matches 7 bases. The CDR3 is made up of 15 amino acids. Germline V gives CDR1 SQVTM, CDR2 ANQGSEA. Losses at the gene ends were 4 bases for V and 1 base for J; bases not matched to a gene: 6. In DNA, the CDR3 is TGCAGCGTTGGGGCCGGGACTAAGAACACCGGGGAGCTGTTTTTT. Protein product: CSVGAGTKNTGELFF.

The chain links TRBV4-1 to TRBJ2-1, with a possible D match to TRBD1 (5 bases). This CDR3 has 12 amino acids. V was shortened by 4 bases and J by 9 bases, with 10 bases between the two germline ends. The V gene's germline CDR1 is MGHRA and CDR2 YSYEKL. For the CDR3, the DNA is TGCGCCAGCAGCCTTGAAGGGGTTGAGCAGTTCTTC. It yields the protein CASSLEGVEQFF.

This clonotype showed up just a few times. The chain couples TRBV5-1 to TRBJ2-6; no firm D call. V lost 3 bases, J lost 0 bases, and 4 bases lay in between. The CDR3 is made up of 14 amino acids. Germline loops: CDR1 SGHRS, CDR2 YFSETQ. CDR3 sequence: CASSSYSGANVLTF. The CDR3 nucleotides read TGCGCCAGCAGCTCTTACTCTGGGGCCAACGTCCTGACTTTC.

This clonotype was found many times. V gene TRBV10-3 combines with J gene TRBJ2-1; 8 bases align to TRBD2. Germline-derived CDR1 and CDR2 are ENHRY and SYGVKD. This CDR3 has 16 amino acids. With V trimmed by 4 bases and J by 6 bases, 11 bases remained unmatched. CDR3 DNA: TGTGCCATCAGTGTTTCCCCGGGGGGGCCTCTCAATGAGCAGTTCTTC. It translates to CAISVSPGGPLNEQFF.

Many counts were recorded for this clonotype. The chain is built from TRBV11-3 and TRBJ2-5; D gene unclear. The V and J ends lost 5 bases and 3 bases respectively, with 7 bases between them. This CDR3 has 12 amino acids. Germline assignment: CDR1 SGHNT and CDR2 YENEEA. CDR3 amino acids: CASSRPKETQYF. The CDR3 DNA follows: TGTGCCAGCAGCCGCCCTAAAGAGACCCAGTACTTC.

This clonotype was seen at least ten times. The chain is built from TRBV19 and TRBJ2-1, with 8 bases identical to TRBD2. V shed 4 bases and J 6 bases; nucleotides not matched to a gene: 5. The CDR3 totals 14 residues. Germline CDR1 is LNHDA and CDR2 is SQIVND (reference sequence). The CDR3 here is CASSTGLVLNEQFF. In DNA form, the CDR3 reads TGTGCCAGTAGTACGGGACTAGTCCTCAATGAGCAGTTCTTC.

V is TRBV29-1 and J is TRBJ1-1; 8 bases line up with TRBD1. V was clipped by 4 bases and J by 3 bases; unmatched bases: 10. The germline V gene encodes CDR1 SQVTM and CDR2 ANQGSEA. There are 15 residues in the CDR3. CDR3 nucleotide sequence: TGCAGCGTTGCGACAGGGGCGCGATCTTACACTGAAGCTTTCTTT. This codes for CSVATGARSYTEAFF.

This clonotype has a count of ten or more. The rearrangement links TRBV3-1 to TRBJ1-1, with D unresolved. V was shortened by 1 base and J by 3 bases, with 9 bases between the two germline ends. The CDR3 is made up of 14 amino acids. Germline V gene data show CDR1 as LGHDT and CDR2 as YNNKEL (reference sequence). The CDR3 region is CASSQGSSYTEAFF. DNA of the CDR3: TGTGCCAGCAGCCAAGGGTCGAGTTACACTGAAGCTTTCTTT.

The V gene is TRBV20-1, the J gene TRBJ1-1; D not certain. Trimming pared 1 base from V and 8 bases from J, leaving 11 bases between. The CDR3 is made up of 12 amino acids. Germline values: CDR1 DFQATT, CDR2 SNEGSKA (reference sequence). In DNA form, the CDR3 reads TGCAGTGCTAGAGCTGAGCAAGAAGAAGCTTTCTTT. Amino acid sequence: CSARAEQEEAFF.

This clonotype was seen more than once but under ten times. The chain links TRBV5-1 to TRBJ2-6; D uncertain. Germline V lookup: CDR1 SGHRS, CDR2 YFSETQ. Between the trimmed V and J ends, which lost 1 base and 4 bases, there was a span of 6 bases. The CDR3 spans 14 residues. The CDR3 nucleotides read TGCGCCAGCAGCTTGAGACCCGGGGCCAACGTCCTGACTTTC. It translates to CASSLRPGANVLTF.

V usage is TRBV10-2 and J usage is TRBJ2-1; TRBD2 agrees at 12 bases. The CDR3 covers 16 residues. J lost 4 bases, V lost 6 bases, and 7 bases had no gene match. Germline V CDR1 and CDR2: WSHSY, SAAADI. CDR3 nucleotide sequence: TGCGCCAGCAGACCCGGACTAGCGGGAATTTACAATGAGCAGTTCTTC. Amino acid sequence: CASRPGLAGIYNEQFF.

This clonotype was counted at least ten times. The J gene is TRBJ2-5, the V gene TRBV20-1; the D gene is possibly TRBD2 (6 bases). The ends were cut back, 4 bases at V and 0 bases at J, with 15 bases in the middle. The CDR3 length is 15 residues. Germline-derived CDR1 and CDR2 are DFQATT and SNEGSKA (reference sequence). CDR3 sequence: CSAISFRGYQETQYF. CDR3 DNA: TGCAGTGCTATTTCTTTTCGGGGGTACCAAGAGACCCAGTACTTC.

In this sample, this clonotype turned up a few times. This may arise from a read error, as a much more abundant clone is one base away. The final CDR3 position lacks the conserved phenylalanine or tryptophan, pointing to a likely read error. The chain couples TRBV20-1 to TRBJ2-5, with unresolved D. CDR1 is DFQATT, CDR2 SNEGSKA, per germline (reference sequence). This CDR3 is built from 10 residues. V was pared by 3 bases and J by 5 bases, with 4 bases between. The CDR3 here is CSASHETQYL. The DNA of the CDR3 is TGCAGTGCTAGTCATGAGACCCAGTACCTC.

This chain links TRBV15 with TRBJ1-1; D remains ambiguous. CDR1 LNHNV and CDR2 YYDKDF come from the germline V gene (reference sequence). V gave up 4 bases and J gave up 0 bases, with 6 bases separating them. The CDR3 has 13 residues. CDR3 DNA sequence: TGTGCCACCAGCAAGGGTGTGAACACTGAAGCTTTCTTT. It yields the protein CATSKGVNTEAFF.

This clonotype appeared many times. V and J are TRBV6-1 and TRBJ2-1; D may correspond to TRBD1 or TRBD2 (5 bases each). The CDR3 is 17 residues long. CDR1 and CDR2 (germline): MNHNS, SASEGT. Deletions cut 10 bases from V and 0 bases from J, with 22 bases between. The CDR3: CATQKRDVLSSYNEQFF. The CDR3 region has the DNA TGTGCCACCCAGAAGAGGGACGTCTTAAGCTCCTACAATGAGCAGTTCTTC.